The present T cell receptor (beta chain) was sequenced within a study of T cells in Graves' hyperthyroidism and ophthalmopathy. Whole-study findings and limits: In simple terms, a model built on 13 V-J features told ophthalmopathy apart from stable hyperthyroidism. Blood also carried most thyroid clonotypes expanded above 0.001.

For this clonotype: Its specificity is not known.

Amplification of TCR beta CDR3 regions was performed using RNA transcripts as template. Primed by the HTBI set, a first-round RT-PCR was run on the TCR CDR3. In TCRdb, the multiplex PCR reads were re-called with MiXCR into one record per CDR3 protein. The table has 700,000 or so distinct CDR3 sequences, around 17% seen once. The clonotype comes from a young man with Graves' hyperthyroidism. Source material: blood.

CDR3 nucleotide sequence: TGTGCCAGCAGTTTAAGGCAGGGGGACGCGAAGCCCCAGCATTTT. Translated, it gives CASSLRQGDAKPQHF. The chain uses TRBV28 and TRBJ1-5; TRBD1 agrees at 7 bases. CDR1 MDHEN and CDR2 SYDVKM come from the germline V gene. V lost 2 bases and J lost 8; bases outside the gene matches: 9. CDR3 size: 15 residues.